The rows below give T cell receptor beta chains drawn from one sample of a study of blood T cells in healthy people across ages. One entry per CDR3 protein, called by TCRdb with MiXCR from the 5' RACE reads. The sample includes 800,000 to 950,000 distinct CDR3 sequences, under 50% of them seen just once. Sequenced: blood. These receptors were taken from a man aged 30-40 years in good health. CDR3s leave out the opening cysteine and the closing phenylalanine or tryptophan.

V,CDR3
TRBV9,ASSDAGQETQY
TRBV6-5,ASSYIAREGGRANYGYT
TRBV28,ASSPPEDHLYNEQF
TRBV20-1,SASGVNDSPLH
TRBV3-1,ASSQVEGQGSQY
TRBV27,ASSLSMGATSNQPQH
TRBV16,ASSQSGTFGYT
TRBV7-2,ASSRTGTGSNEQF
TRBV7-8,ASSFHRETEAF
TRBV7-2,ASSSQQTLNTEAF
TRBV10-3,AISGQESYNEQF
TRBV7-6,ASSLGFEETQY
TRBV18,ASSRSAPDTGELF
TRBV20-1,SGFEAGTGELF
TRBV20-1,SVPTGDHPGFLADTQY
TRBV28,ASTLSGFTYGYT
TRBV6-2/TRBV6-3,ASSYSELSARSNQPQH
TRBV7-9,ASSRGPGLNTEAF
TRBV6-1,ASSDIGREPQH
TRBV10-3,AIRAEGATGANVLT
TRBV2,ASNQGGPRDTQY
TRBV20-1,SAVPQVDTQY
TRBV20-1,SARPGQGRGSPLH
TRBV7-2,ASSSWDRGTDTQY
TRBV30,AWSVGQKNIQY
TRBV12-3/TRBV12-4,ASSLDFRGREQF
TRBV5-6,ASSSGTVGYGYT
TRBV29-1,SVGAVSPGGGHT
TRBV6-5,ASSPRLAKNIQY
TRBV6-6,ASRQADYTEAF
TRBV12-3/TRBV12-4,ASSTTSRLYEQY
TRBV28,ASSDSRVETQY
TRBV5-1,ASSFNSRETQY
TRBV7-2,ASSLKSGTYNEQF
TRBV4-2,ASSQVTGETQY
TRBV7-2,ASRSSGSYEQY
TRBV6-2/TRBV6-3,ASSFLAGNYEQY
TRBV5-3,ARSLGQSLSNQPQH
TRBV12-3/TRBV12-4,ASSLPTASTDTQY
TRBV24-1,ATSDSSSIGNQPQH
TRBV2,ASSVRNQGVETQY
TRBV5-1,ASSPGTGGGRETQY
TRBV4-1,ASSQTAGVVEKLF
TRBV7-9,ASSLEAGVGAF
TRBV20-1,SAYTTGNEQY
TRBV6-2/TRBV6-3,ASSYSAGMEETQY
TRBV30,AWSRGGISYEQY